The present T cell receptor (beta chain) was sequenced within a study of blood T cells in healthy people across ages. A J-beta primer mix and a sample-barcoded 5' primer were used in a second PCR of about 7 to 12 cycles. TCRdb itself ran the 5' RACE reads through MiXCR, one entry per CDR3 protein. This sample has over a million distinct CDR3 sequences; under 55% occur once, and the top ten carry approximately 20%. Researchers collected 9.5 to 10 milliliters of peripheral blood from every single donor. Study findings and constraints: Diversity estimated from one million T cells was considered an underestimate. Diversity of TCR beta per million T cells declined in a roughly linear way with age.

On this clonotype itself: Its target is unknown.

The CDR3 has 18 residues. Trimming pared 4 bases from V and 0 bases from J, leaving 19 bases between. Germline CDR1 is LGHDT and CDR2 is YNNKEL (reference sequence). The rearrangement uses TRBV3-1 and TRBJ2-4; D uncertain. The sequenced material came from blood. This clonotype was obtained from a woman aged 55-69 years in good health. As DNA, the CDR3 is TGTGCCAGCAGCCCCTTCCGGTCCCAGGCTCTAGCCAAAAACATTCAGTACTTC. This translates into CASSPFRSQALAKNIQYF.